The source of this T cell receptor beta chain is a study of cytomegalovirus exposure and HLA in healthy donors. Germline V lookup: CDR1 MNHEY, CDR2 SVGAGI. V was clipped by 2 bases and J by 0 bases; unmatched bases: 3. The CDR3 has 16 residues. With 60 Vbeta and 13 Jbeta primers, the PCR was carried out. Only in-frame clones appear in the TCRdb table, and some are missing; sequencing was by immunoSEQ multiplex PCR. The sample consists of about 90,000 clones, 60% to 80% of them appearing once. This clone was seen a few times. The clonotype originates from a woman aged 50 to 60 in good health and CMV-seropositive. The chain has TRBV6-5 and TRBJ2-2; 7 bases are shared with TRBD1. Input material: PBMCs. In nucleotides, the CDR3 is TGTGCCAGCAGTTACACACAGGGGCCGAACACCGGGGAGCTGTTTTTT. Amino acid sequence: CASSYTQGPNTGELFF.